This record looks at one TCR beta chain sequence and its context. Its antigen is not known. Assay: immunoSEQ multiplex PCR; the TCRdb copy retains only in-frame clones and omits some. The sample lists some 50,000 clones, about 81% occurring once. This sample stems from a study of OX40 agonist ivuxolimab in advanced cancers. About the study: Three patients, one with hepatocellular carcinoma and two with cutaneous melanoma, responded partially.

General study results and limits: The antigens recognized by the expanded peripheral T cells, that is their antigen specificity, were not determined. Some patients who did not respond also had low normalized T-cell clonal expansion.

Blood samples were obtained at baseline, cycle 4 day 1, and cycle 7 day 1. This CDR3 has 14 amino acids. V lost 3 bases to trimming and J lost 4 bases, with 9 bases between them. Germline V gives CDR1 WNHNN, CDR2 SYGVQD (reference sequence). This chain uses TRBV10-1 with TRBJ2-2; D is unresolved. Sequencing used CD4+ or CD8+ T cells sorted from blood, obtained in a trial of the OX40 agonist ivuxolimab. The sequence was collected from an adult with an advanced solid tumor such as melanoma, head and neck, liver or kidney cancer. Written as DNA, the CDR3 is TGCGCCAGCAGTGACCAACTGCTCACCGGGGAGCTGTTTTTT. This encodes CASSDQLLTGELFF.